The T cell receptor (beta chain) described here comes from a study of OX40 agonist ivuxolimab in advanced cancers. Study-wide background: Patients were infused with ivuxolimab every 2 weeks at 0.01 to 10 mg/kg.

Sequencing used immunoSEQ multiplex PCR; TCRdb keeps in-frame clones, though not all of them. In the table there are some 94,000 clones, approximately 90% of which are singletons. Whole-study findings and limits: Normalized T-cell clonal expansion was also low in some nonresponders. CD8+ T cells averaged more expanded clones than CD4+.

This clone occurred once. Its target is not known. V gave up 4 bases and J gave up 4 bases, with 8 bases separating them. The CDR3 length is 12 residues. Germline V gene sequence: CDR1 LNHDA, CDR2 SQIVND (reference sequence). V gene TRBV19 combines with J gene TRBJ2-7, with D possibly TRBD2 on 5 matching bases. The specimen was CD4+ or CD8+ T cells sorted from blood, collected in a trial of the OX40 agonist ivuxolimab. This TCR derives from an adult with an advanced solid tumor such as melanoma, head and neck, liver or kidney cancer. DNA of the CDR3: TGTGCCAGTAGTACCGGGATTTACGAGCAGTACTTC. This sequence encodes CASSTGIYEQYF. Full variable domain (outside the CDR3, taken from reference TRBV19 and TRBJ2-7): DGGITQSPKYLFRKEGQNVTLSCEQNLNHDAMYWYRQDPGQGLRLIYYSQIVNDFQKGDIAEGYSVSREKKESFPLTVTSAQKNPTAFYLCASSTGIYEQYFGPGTRLTVT.